This is a list of T cell receptor beta chains from one sample in a study of shared clonotypes between healthy human individuals. Data came from immunoSEQ multiplex PCR; TCRdb stores just in-frame clones and leaves some out. This table holds about 2.3 million clones, roughly 92% found once. Sequencing was carried out using naive CD4+ T cells from PBMCs. The receptor source for this set is a man aged 18 to 30 in good health. Some clones in this sample may be carry-over from other donors' samples. Each CDR3 is given with its conserved first and last residue. A D gene is named only where the DNA matches it firmly. Not every row has a clone size; where given, it reads once, few, many or a size class.

TRBJ2-2 TRBV28 . . TGTGCCAGCAGTGCCAGAGGCACCGGGGAGCTGTTTTTT CASSARGTGELFF
TRBJ1-3 TRBV6-1 . . TGTGCCAGCAGTGAGCGTGGGGGGCGAAGAAACACCATATATTTT CASSERGGRRNTIYF
TRBJ2-5 TRBV27 . . TGTGCCAGCAGTCCTTATCGGGCTAGGAGTGACCCATCCGAAGAGACCCAGTACTTC CASSPYRARSDPSEETQYF
TRBJ1-5 TRBV5-1 . . TGCGCCAGCAGCCCCCAGGGGCCTGGTCAGCCCCAGCATTTT CASSPQGPGQPQHF
TRBJ2-5 TRBV27 TRBD1 . TGTGCCAGCAGTTCGACAGGGTTGTACCAAGAGACCCAGTACTTC CASSSTGLYQETQYF
TRBJ2-2 TRBV7-3 TRBD2 . TGTGCCAGCAGCCCGCTGGGCGGGAGGAACACCGGGGAGCTGTTTTTT CASSPLGGRNTGELFF
TRBJ2-7 TRBV29-1 TRBD1 . TGCAGCGTGGCAACAGGGGCCGAGCAGTACTTC CSVATGAEQYF
TRBJ2-3 TRBV10-1 . . TGCGCCAGCAGTGAGTCGGGCCTATCCGTCACAGATACGCAGTATTTT CASSESGLSVTDTQYF
TRBJ2-2 TRBV2 . . TGTGCCAGCAGGGGACACGCTTCCACCGGGGAGCTGTTTTTT CASRGHASTGELFF
TRBJ1-5 TRBV7-6 . once TGTGCCAGCACGCAGGGCGGCAATCAGCCCCAGCATTTT CASTQGGNQPQHF
TRBJ2-1 TRBV7-2 TRBD1 . TGTGCCAGCAGCCAGGGCCCCCGGCAGGGGGCCGGGGGTGAGCAGTTCTTC CASSQGPRQGAGGEQFF
TRBJ2-5 TRBV5-1 . . TGCGCCAGCAGGCCGGGACAAATCCAAGAGACCCAGTACTTC CASRPGQIQETQYF
TRBJ2-3 TRBV19 TRBD2 . TGTGCCAGTAGAAGGACAGGGATCGGGACTAGCGGGAGGGCCACAGATACGCAGTATTTT CASRRTGIGTSGRATDTQYF
TRBJ2-7 TRBV10-1 . once TGCGCCAGCAGTGAGTCGACCCGGGGTTGGGAGCAGTACTTC CASSESTRGWEQYF
TRBJ1-1 TRBV19 . once TGTGCCAGTAGCTCCAATAGGGGGAACACTGAAGCTTTCTTT CASSSNRGNTEAFF
TRBJ2-7 TRBV19 . . TGTGCCAGTAGCATCCCGGGACTTTCATACGAGCAGTACTTC CASSIPGLSYEQYF
TRBJ2-1 TRBV5-1 TRBD2 . TGCGCCAGCAACCCAACTAGCGGCAATCCCGCCGGTTACAATGAGCAGTTCTTC CASNPTSGNPAGYNEQFF
TRBJ2-5 TRBV5-4 . . TGTGCCAGCAGCTTGGTGAGGGAGTCTCAAGAGACCCAGTACTTC CASSLVRESQETQYF
TRBJ2-7 TRBV6-5 TRBD1 once TGTGCCAGCAGTTGGAGGACAGGGCTGGACGAGCAGTACTTC CASSWRTGLDEQYF
TRBJ2-3 TRBV7-2 TRBD2 . TGTGCCAGCAGCTTACTACTAGCGGGAGGGCTAAGCACAGATACGCAGTATTTT CASSLLLAGGLSTDTQYF
TRBJ2-1 TRBV5-1 TRBD2 . TGCGCCAGCAGCTGGACTAGCGGGAGCAATGAGCAGTTCTTC CASSWTSGSNEQFF
TRBJ1-5 TRBV28 . . TGTGCCAGCAGTTTAGCGGGGGGGAGGTGGGGACTTCAGCCCCAGCATTTT CASSLAGGRWGLQPQHF